This T cell receptor (beta chain) came from a study of shared clonotypes between healthy human individuals (dated by TCRdb to 2020 to 2022). General notes on the study: A few men and two women, aged 18 to 49 years, made up the cohort. To estimate repertoire size and how much clonotype sharing occurs between individuals, the study deeply sequenced the blood TCR repertoires of about five healthy adults. To increase sequencing depth and limit assay-specific biases, different laboratories used diverse techniques to prepare libraries and sequence TCR repertoires. Leukapheresis yielded between about 0.85 and 9 billion PBMCs per donor. The paper as a whole reports these results and caveats: Sampling was restricted to blood, and TCR repertoires in tissue are likely to differ from TCR repertoires in blood. Pairwise subsampling indicated that sequencing depth was expected to affect the degree of clonotype sharing among donors. The small number of donors limited the genetic and exposure-history diversity represented.

Using the deep immunoSEQ assay, TCR CDR3 regions were amplified from genomic DNA by multiplex PCR. Genomic DNA extracted from each cell subset was distributed evenly over all wells of several immunoSEQ 96-well plates, and each plate served as one replicate. For unsorted PBMC, approximately 300 ng of genomic DNA, equivalent to around 30,000 T cell genomes, went into each replicate PCR. Genomic DNA from unsorted PBMC was sequenced over ten immunoSEQ deep assay plates. Purified libraries were quantified with a Qubit 3.0 fluorometer, sized on a Bioanalyzer 2100, and re-quantified with the KAPA Library Quantification kit. Every immunoSEQ 96-well plate was sequenced on a separate single-read 150-cycle Illumina NextSeq 550 flow cell. In the authors' own workflow: Because the immunoSEQ output included only junctional sequences and no quality scores, the filtering could not be the same as the filtering used for full-length reads. Sequences were annotated with PyIR, a Python wrapper for IgBLAST v1.9, using IMGT germline references to assign V/J genes and CDR3. Reads were removed for weak V/J assignments (E-value above 1e-6), missing CDR3, stop codons, out-of-frame junctions, or ambiguous translated residues. V3J clonotypes were defined by identical inferred V gene, J gene, and CDR3 amino acid sequence. Percentage overlap between repertoires was computed as shared unique clonotypes divided by the size of the smaller repertoire. Repertoire richness was assessed with RTK rarefaction, the Chao1 estimator, and Recon v2.1 estimates of unobserved clonotypes. The clones in this table, taken by TCRdb from immuneACCESS, are in-frame only. Not every clone is retained; where verified, under half of the shortfall comes from an unresolved V gene, and the cause of the rest is unknown. Clone size and V and J calls were adopted from that table, with D and trimming inferred from the DNA. The table for this sample lists 490,000 or so clones; approximately 80% of them were counted only once. Approximately 13% of the sample comes from the top ten.

Healthy HIV-negative adults with no recently reported acute infections or vaccinations were included as donors. All donors were Caucasian adults living in Nashville, Tennessee, USA. For unsorted samples, roughly 91 million PBMCs were counted, and genomic DNA was extracted using the QIAamp DNA Blood Mini kit. After blood collection by leukapheresis, PBMCs were isolated using Ficoll-Histopaque density gradient centrifugation and then cryopreserved in the vapor phase of liquid nitrogen. As to this clone: Its antigen is still unknown. No base quality information exists; no much larger clone differs at one position.

From its cysteine to its phenylalanine, the CDR3 spans 12 amino acids. Only the CDR3 DNA stays, 36 bases, in frame from base 1. Here V drops 8 bases and J drops 9 bases, and the junction holds 6 bases not matched to any gene. The CDR1 and CDR2 encoded by the germline V gene are MNHEY and SVGAGI. The TCR originated in a woman in her 40s in good health. Some clones in this sample may be carry-over from other donors' samples. In this chain, TRBV6-5 is recombined with TRBJ2-1; TRBD2 agrees with 8 junctional bases. Material for sequencing was PBMCs. The CDR3 sequence is CASREGVSEQFF. The base sequence is TGTGCCAGCCGGGAGGGGGTCAGTGAGCAGTTCTTC.